The T cell receptor (beta chain) under discussion was sequenced for a study of blood T cell repertoires in COVID-19. Study details: COVID-19 samples, acute and convalescent, were from the United States, Italy and Spain. Nucleic acid was either cDNA or gDNA, and it came from T cells, B-cell-depleted T cells, or PBMCs.

This CDR3 is 14 amino acids long. Authors' data handling: Estimation of nucleated cell counts relied on the amplification of reference gene primers. The assay was immunoSEQ multiplex PCR, and TCRdb's table has in-frame clones only and misses some. That table gives V, J and clone size, and the DNA gave D and trimming. The data contain 150,000 to 200,000 clones, about four fifths of them singletons. Sample: peripheral blood. The clonotype was recovered from a man aged 40-55 years who had recovered from COVID-19. This sequence joins TRBV12-1 and TRBJ1-5; the table's TRBD1 call for D was not verified on the DNA. TRBV12-1 is listed as a pseudogene. CDR3 DNA: TGTGCCAGCAGACGGACAGGGAACAATCAGCCCCAGCATTTT. Its protein product is CASRRTGNNQPQHF.